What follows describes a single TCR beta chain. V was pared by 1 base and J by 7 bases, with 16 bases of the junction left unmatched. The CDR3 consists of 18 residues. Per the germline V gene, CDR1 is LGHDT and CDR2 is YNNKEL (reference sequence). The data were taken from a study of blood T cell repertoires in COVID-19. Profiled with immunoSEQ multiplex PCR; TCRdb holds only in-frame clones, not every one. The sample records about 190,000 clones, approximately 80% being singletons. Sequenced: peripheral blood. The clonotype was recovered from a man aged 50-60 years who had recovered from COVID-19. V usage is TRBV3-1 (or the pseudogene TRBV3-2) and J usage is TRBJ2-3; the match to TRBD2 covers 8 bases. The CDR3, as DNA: TGTGCCAGCAGCCAAGTTCCCGCGAGTGTAGCGGGACGGAATACGCAGTATTTT. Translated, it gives CASSQVPASVAGRNTQYF.